The 28 T cell receptor beta chains below all came from one sample that was sequenced in a study of blood T cell repertoires in COVID-19. Generated by immunoSEQ multiplex PCR, the TCRdb table keeps only in-frame clones and is missing some. The sample records 250,000 to 350,000 clones, about 87% being singletons. The sample consisted of PBMCs or T cells enriched from blood (not recorded which). All receptors come from a woman aged 18-29 years who had recovered from COVID-19.

The gene calls are TRBV24-1 and TRBJ1-1, with D maybe TRBD1 (6 bases). Trimming cost V 1 base and J 0 bases, with 17 bases left between them. This CDR3 is built from 18 residues. Germline values: CDR1 KGHDR, CDR2 SFDVKD. CDR3: CATSDFMSGVGMNTEAFF. The DNA of the CDR3 is TGTGCCACCAGTGATTTTATGTCAGGGGTTGGCATGAACACTGAAGCTTTCTTT.

The sample holds a few counts of this clone. The sample contains more than one DNA sequence encoding this CDR3. The chain joins TRBV27 to TRBJ2-1; D is unclear. Germline CDR1 is MNHEY and CDR2 is SMNVEV (reference sequence). V was clipped by 3 bases and J by 0 bases, with 9 bases between them. This CDR3 has 15 residues. CDR3 DNA sequence: TGTGCCAGCAGTTTCACTGTGAGCTCCTACAATGAGCAGTTCTTC. It encodes CASSFTVSSYNEQFF.

The rearrangement uses TRBV6-2 or TRBV6-3 and TRBJ2-3; D may be TRBD2 (6 bases). V was pared by 6 bases and J by 8 bases, with 21 bases between. This CDR3 has 15 residues. CDR1 is MNHEY and CDR2 is SVGEGT in the germline V gene. CDR3: CASSTPPTSYSTQYF. CDR3 DNA sequence: TGTGCCAGCAGCACACCTCCCACTAGCTACTCTACGCAGTATTTT.

The chain combines TRBV6-5 with TRBJ1-1; 8 positions match TRBD1. Germline CDR1 reads MNHEY; CDR2 reads SVGAGI. J gave up 10 bases and V 3 bases, and 7 bases lay outside the gene matches. This CDR3 contains 13 residues. As DNA, the CDR3 is TGTGCCAGCAGTTATTGGACAGGGAGGCCAGCTTTCTTT. This codes for CASSYWTGRPAFF.

The sample holds a few counts of this clone. CDR3 nucleotide sequence: TGTGCCAGCAGCCAACCAGGGGGTCAGAATAATTCACCCCTCCACTTT. Translation: CASSQPGGQNNSPLHF. The chain recombines TRBV11-2 with TRBJ1-6; 7 nucleotides line up with TRBD1. The CDR3 spans 16 residues. V was pared by 5 bases and J by 5 bases, with 9 bases of the junction left unmatched. CDR1 and CDR2 (germline): SGHAT, FQNNGV.

The chain joins TRBV25-1 to TRBJ2-7; perhaps TRBD2 as D (5 bases). In germline, CDR1 is MGHDK, CDR2 SYGVNS. The V and J ends lost 3 bases and 0 bases respectively, with 15 bases between them. The CDR3 has 16 residues. The DNA for the CDR3 is TGTGCCAGCAGTGACCTCGGACTCCGGGGCTCCTACGAGCAGTACTTC. This translates into CASSDLGLRGSYEQYF.

This clone came up once. The V call is TRBV27, the J call TRBJ1-2; D remains ambiguous. CDR3 size: 14 residues. Germline V gives CDR1 MNHEY, CDR2 SMNVEV (reference sequence). Trimming removed 2 bases at V and 2 bases at J, with 9 bases between. CDR3 in amino acids: CASSLRPGNYGYTF. CDR3 bases: TGTGCCAGCAGTTTAAGGCCCGGGAACTATGGCTACACCTTC.

The J gene is TRBJ1-2, the V gene TRBV12-3 or TRBV12-4, with D perhaps matching TRBD1 (5 bases). The CDR3 totals 13 residues. Trimming removed 3 bases from V and 8 bases from J, with 13 bases in between. CDR3 region: CASSFRVTMGYTF. In DNA form, the CDR3 reads TGTGCCAGCAGTTTCAGGGTAACTATGGGCTACACCTTC.

The table lists this clone with a count of one. This chain uses TRBV15 with TRBJ2-3, with a tentative D call TRBD2 (6 bases). The CDR3 totals 16 residues. Germline CDR1 and CDR2: LNHNV and YYDKDF (reference sequence). The V end was cut by 1 base, the J end by 0 bases, with 11 bases between. CDR3 sequence: CATSRGGAASTDTQYF. In DNA form, the CDR3 reads TGTGCCACCAGCAGAGGCGGGGCTGCTAGCACAGATACGCAGTATTTT.

The V and J genes are TRBV27 and TRBJ1-2; TRBD1 might be the D (6 bases). Germline V gene lookup returns CDR1 MNHEY and CDR2 SMNVEV (reference sequence). CDR3 length: 14 amino acids. Deletions cut 1 base from V and 7 bases from J, with 13 bases between. CDR3 DNA: TGTGCCAGCAGTTTATTCGCAGGGGTACGTGGCTACACCTTC. Its protein product is CASSLFAGVRGYTF.

This clone was seen more than once but under ten times. This chain links TRBV28 with TRBJ1-2; 9 nucleotides match TRBD1. Germline values: CDR1 MDHEN, CDR2 SYDVKM. The CDR3 is 14 amino acids. J was trimmed by 5 bases and V by 8 bases; bases with no gene match: 9. The CDR3 nucleotides are TGTGCCAGCGGAAGACAGGGGGTTGTATATGGCTACACCTTC. It codes for CASGRQGVVYGYTF.

This clone was detected once. V usage is TRBV4-3 and J usage is TRBJ2-5; perhaps TRBD1 as D (6 bases). V gave up 1 base and J gave up 9 bases, with 15 bases separating them. The CDR3 is 14 amino acids. CDR1 and CDR2 (germline): LGHNA, YSLEER. The CDR3 loop is CASSQGWGLGAQYF. The CDR3, as DNA: TGCGCCAGCAGCCAAGGTTGGGGGCTGGGGGCCCAGTACTTC.

The rearrangement uses TRBV19 and TRBJ1-4, with TRBD1 matching 8 bases. With 8 bases clipped from V and 2 bases from J, the junction kept 1 base outside the gene matches. Germline CDR1 is LNHDA and CDR2 is SQIVND (reference sequence). This CDR3 contains 13 residues. The CDR3 DNA follows: TGTGCCAGTCGGGACAGGACTAATGAAAAACTGTTTTTT. It specifies CASRDRTNEKLFF.

The chain is built from TRBV10-3 and TRBJ1-2, with 12 positions matching TRBD1. The CDR3 length is 21 residues. Germline CDR1 and CDR2: ENHRY and SYGVKD. The trim removed 5 bases at V and 1 base at J, leaving 20 bases unmatched. Written as DNA, the CDR3 is TGTGCCATCAGTAACAAGAAACCGGGACAGGGGGCGCCTGGTGGTAACTATGGCTACACCTTC. This codes for CAISNKKPGQGAPGGNYGYTF.

The sample holds one count of this clone. V is TRBV18 and J is TRBJ2-5; the match to TRBD1 covers 9 bases. V shed 5 bases, J shed 1 base, and the junction held 11 bases outside the gene matches. CDR1 and CDR2 from the germline V gene are KGHSH and LQKENI. The CDR3 has 17 residues. CDR3 residues: CASSDGTGRTGQETQYF. The DNA for the CDR3 is TGTGCCAGCTCAGACGGGACAGGGCGAACCGGCCAAGAGACCCAGTACTTC.

This chain uses TRBV7-6 with TRBJ2-7, with 7 bases matching TRBD2. The CDR3 is made up of 16 amino acids. Losses at the gene ends were 1 base for V and 1 base for J; bases not matched to a gene: 7. The germline CDR1 and CDR2 sequences are SGHVS and FNYEAQ. CDR3 in DNA: TGTGCCAGCAGCTTAGTCGAGGCGGGGGTTTCCTACGAGCAGTACTTC. Translated, it gives CASSLVEAGVSYEQYF.

DNA for the CDR3: TGTGCCAGCAGCCAAGTCCAGGGGGGTGGTTGCAATCAGCCCCAGCATTTT. Translating gives CASSQVQGGGCNQPQHF. The chain couples TRBV3-1 (or the pseudogene TRBV3-2) to TRBJ1-5; 7 bases fit TRBD1. J was trimmed by 2 bases and V by 1 base; bases with no gene match: 8. Looked up from germline, CDR1 is LGHDT and CDR2 is YNNKEL (reference sequence). The CDR3 sequence is 17 residues long.

This clone was found a few times. The V call is TRBV6-4, the J call TRBJ2-1; 14 bases line up with TRBD2. Germline CDR1 and CDR2: MRHNA and SNTAGT. The CDR3 is 15 residues long. The V gene end was trimmed by 4 bases and the J gene end by 9 bases; junction bases not matched to a gene: 5. CDR3 amino acids: CASSVETSGGGEQFF. The CDR3 region has the DNA TGTGCCAGCAGTGTCGAGACTAGCGGGGGGGGTGAGCAGTTCTTC.

This sequence joins TRBV28 and TRBJ1-1, with 7 bases fitting TRBD1. The CDR3 totals 14 residues. The V segment lost 4 bases and the J segment 4 bases; nucleotides outside the gene matches: 6. In germline, CDR1 is MDHEN, CDR2 SYDVKM. The CDR3 coding sequence is TGTGCCAGCAGTTCACAGGGGCTTGGCACTGAAGCTTTCTTT. Residues: CASSSQGLGTEAFF. Supplemented by reference TRBV28 and TRBJ1-1, the full variable domain reads DVKVTQSSRYLVKRTGEKVFLECVQDMDHENMFWYRQDPGLGLRLIYFSYDVKMKEKGDIPEGYSVSREKKERFSLILESASTNQTSMYLCASSSQGLGTEAFFGQGTRLTVV.

V usage is TRBV30 and J usage is TRBJ1-2; D unresolved. The CDR3 sequence is 14 residues long. V was clipped by 0 bases and J by 5 bases, with 13 bases between them. Germline CDR1 reads GTSNPN; CDR2 reads SVGIG (reference sequence). CDR3 loop: CAWSVLGLGYGYTF. The DNA for the CDR3 is TGTGCCTGGAGTGTACTTGGGCTTGGTTATGGCTACACCTTC.

This rearrangement joins TRBV21-1 to TRBJ2-5; TRBD1 was called by the table and not checked on the DNA. TRBV21-1 corresponds to a pseudogene. CDR3 length: 19 residues. The CDR3 DNA sequence: TGTGCCAGCAGCACCCGGGACAGTTTGCCCTCTAAGTACCAAGAGACCCAGTACTTC. Protein product: CASSTRDSLPSKYQETQYF.

The chain uses TRBV4-1 and TRBJ2-3; D perhaps matches TRBD2 (6 bases). Germline CDR1 reads MGHRA; CDR2 reads YSYEKL. V lost 5 bases to trimming and J lost 2 bases, with 23 bases between them. The CDR3 runs 18 residues. The CDR3 loop is CASSAPGLRNLPTDTQYF. The CDR3 region has the DNA TGCGCCAGCAGCGCTCCGGGACTCCGCAACCTACCCACAGATACGCAGTATTTT.

V gene TRBV11-2 combines with J gene TRBJ2-1, with D possibly being TRBD2 (7 bases). Trimming left V 6 bases short and J 6 bases short, with 9 bases between. The CDR3 totals 12 residues. CDR1 is SGHAT, CDR2 FQNNGV, per germline. Here the CDR3 DNA reads TGTGCCAGCAGGGGAGGGGGCAATGAGCAGTTCTTC. Amino acids: CASRGGGNEQFF. The variable domain in full, completed from reference TRBV11-2 and TRBJ2-1, reads EAGVAQSPRYKIIEKRQSVAFWCNPISGHATLYWYQQILGQGPKLLIQFQNNGVVDDSQLPKDRFSAERLKGVDSTLKIQPAKLEDSAVYLCASRGGGNEQFFGPGTRLTVL.

The chain is built from TRBV5-1 and TRBJ2-6, with TRBD2 as a possible D gene (5 bases). Looked up from germline, CDR1 is SGHRS and CDR2 is YFSETQ. V lost 0 bases and J lost 2, with 9 bases in between. CDR3 size: 16 residues. The CDR3, as DNA: TGCGCCAGCAGCTTGGTGCTAGCAACTGGGGCCAACGTCCTGACTTTC. This translates into CASSLVLATGANVLTF.

The rearrangement joins TRBV9 to TRBJ1-1; no clear D gene. CDR1 and CDR2 (germline): SGDLS, YYNGEE. Trimming removed 0 bases from V and 6 bases from J, with 6 bases in between. This CDR3 spans 12 amino acids. Here the CDR3 DNA reads TGTGCCAGCAGCGTAGGTCTATCTGAAGCTTTCTTT. It specifies CASSVGLSEAFF.

This clone was observed a few times. CDR3 residues: CASSHARGGVNTEAFF. DNA of the CDR3: TGCGCCAGCAGCCATGCTCGGGGGGGGGTAAACACTGAAGCTTTCTTT. This sequence joins TRBV4-3 and TRBJ1-1; the D gene is possibly TRBD1 (5 bases). The CDR3 is 16 amino acids. Deletions cut 3 bases from V and 2 bases from J, with 16 bases between. Per the germline V gene, CDR1 is LGHNA and CDR2 is YSLEER.

The chain carries TRBV7-2 and TRBJ1-2; D not certain. The V end was cut by 5 bases, the J end by 2 bases, with 9 bases between. This CDR3 contains 13 residues. Germline-derived CDR1 and CDR2 are SGHTA and FQGNSA. The CDR3 DNA follows: TGTGCCAGCAGCCCCACACAGAACTATGGCTACACCTTC. Translated, it gives CASSPTQNYGYTF.

This clone was detected only once. The V call is TRBV30, the J call TRBJ1-1, with D possibly TRBD1 on 5 matching bases. The germline gives CDR1 GTSNPN, CDR2 SVGIG (reference sequence). Deletions cut 4 bases from V and 0 bases from J, with 12 bases between. This CDR3 is 14 amino acids long. In DNA form, the CDR3 reads TGTGCCTGGACCTCCAAACAGGTGAACACTGAAGCTTTCTTT. It codes for CAWTSKQVNTEAFF.